This T cell receptor (beta chain) was sequenced for a study of spatial heterogeneity in lung cancer. Study at large: The study observed each unique TCR and UMI combination more than ten times on average in raw reads.

Unique molecular identifiers, one per molecule, were present on every TCR cDNA molecule. TCRdb processed the 5' RACE reads anew with MiXCR; each CDR3 protein has one entry. The data show 25,000 or so distinct CDR3 sequences, with 4% to 5% seen just once and about 5% held by the top ten. V was shortened by 6 bases and J by 4 bases, with 10 bases between the two germline ends. The CDR3 length is 13 residues. Looked up from germline, CDR1 is LNHDA and CDR2 is SQIVND (reference sequence). This clonotype was observed many times. Indicated time point: sample taken at primary tumor resection. The donors, more than 55 patients with untreated early-stage non-small cell lung cancer, provided the samples. Tumor, nontumor lung or frozen PBMC supplied whole RNA that was sequenced unsorted.

Sequencing used PBMCs, obtained at surgery. V usage is TRBV19 and J usage is TRBJ2-1, with no clear D. This TCR was sampled from a male donor with early-stage non-small cell lung cancer. The CDR3 DNA sequence: TGTGCCAGTAGCATCTCACCTTACAATGAGCAGTTCTTC. Its translation: CASSISPYNEQFF.